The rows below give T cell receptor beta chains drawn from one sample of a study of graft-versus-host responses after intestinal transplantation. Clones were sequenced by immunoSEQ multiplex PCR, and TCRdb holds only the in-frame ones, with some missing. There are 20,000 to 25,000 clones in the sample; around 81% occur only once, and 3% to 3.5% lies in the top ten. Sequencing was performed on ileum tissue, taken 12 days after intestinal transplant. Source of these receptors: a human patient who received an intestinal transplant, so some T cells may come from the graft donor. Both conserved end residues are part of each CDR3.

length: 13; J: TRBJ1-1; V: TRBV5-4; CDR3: CASSTGQGMRAFF
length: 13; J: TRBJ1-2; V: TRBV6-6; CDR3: CASTLFEGYGYTF
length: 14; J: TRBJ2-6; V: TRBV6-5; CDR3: CASSLMSGANVLTF
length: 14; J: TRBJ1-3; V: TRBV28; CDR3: CASSVRVDGNTIYF
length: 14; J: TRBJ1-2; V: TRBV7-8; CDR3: CASSLDSPVYGYTF
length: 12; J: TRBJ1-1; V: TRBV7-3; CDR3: CASSRDRGEAFF
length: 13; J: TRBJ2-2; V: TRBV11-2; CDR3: CASSRKRAGELFF
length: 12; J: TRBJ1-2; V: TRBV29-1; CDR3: CSVGREFGGYTF
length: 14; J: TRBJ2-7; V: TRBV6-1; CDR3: CASRGGGAPGEQYF
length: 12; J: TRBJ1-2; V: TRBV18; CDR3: CASSSTAYGYTF
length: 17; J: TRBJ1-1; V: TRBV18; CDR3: CASSITRTGGASTEAFF